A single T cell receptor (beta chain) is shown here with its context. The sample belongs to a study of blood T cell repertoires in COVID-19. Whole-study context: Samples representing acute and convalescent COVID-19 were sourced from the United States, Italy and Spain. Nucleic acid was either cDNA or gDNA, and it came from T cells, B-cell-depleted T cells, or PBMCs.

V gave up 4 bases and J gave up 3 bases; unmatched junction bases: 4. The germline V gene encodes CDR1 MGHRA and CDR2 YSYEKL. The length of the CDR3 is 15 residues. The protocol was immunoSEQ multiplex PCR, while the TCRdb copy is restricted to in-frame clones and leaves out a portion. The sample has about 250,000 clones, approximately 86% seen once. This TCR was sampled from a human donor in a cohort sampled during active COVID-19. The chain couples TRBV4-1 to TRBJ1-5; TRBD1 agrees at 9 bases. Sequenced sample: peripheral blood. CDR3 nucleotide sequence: TGCGCCAGCAGCCGGGACAGGGCCCTCAATCAGCCCCAGCATTTT. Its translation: CASSRDRALNQPQHF.